The source of this T cell receptor (beta chain) is a study of T cell repertoires in cytomegalovirus infection. On the study more broadly: In public TCR beta signatures, there were indications of both CMV infection and matching HLA type. Study findings and constraints: HLA-C-restricted CMV-specific TCR beta clonotypes prevailed in the ex vivo response.

Using its own MiXCR run on the reads, TCRdb lists one record per CDR3 protein. The table shows about 920,000 distinct CDR3 sequences, with more than 25% occurring only once. Turning to this clonotype: Its cognate antigen is unknown.

Germline CDR1 is MNHEY and CDR2 is SMNVEV (reference sequence). The CDR3 loop spans 16 amino acids. The V gene lost 4 bases and the J gene lost 7 bases, with 23 bases spanning the gap. The chain has TRBV27 and TRBJ2-7; the D is unclear. The sequencing here drew on cultured CD8+ T cells from PBMCs, taken from culture after CMV antigen stimulation. This receptor was identified in a human donor in good health (CMV status not recorded). Some clones in this sample may be carry-over from other donors' samples. CDR3 coding DNA: TGTGCCAGCAGTTCCGCCTTTTTATTCGGAGACTGGGAGCAGTACTTC. Translated: CASSSAFLFGDWEQYF.